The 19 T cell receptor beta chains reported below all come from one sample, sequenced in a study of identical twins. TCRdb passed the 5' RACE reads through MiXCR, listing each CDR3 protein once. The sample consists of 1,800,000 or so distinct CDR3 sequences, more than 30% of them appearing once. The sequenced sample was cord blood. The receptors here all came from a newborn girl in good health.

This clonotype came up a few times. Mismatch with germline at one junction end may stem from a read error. The CDR3 nucleotides read TGCGCCAGCTCTCTCCGCGGCCTAGCGGAGTACAATGAGCAGTTCTTC. Amino acids: CASSLRGLAEYNEQFF. The chain employs TRBV11-2 and TRBJ2-1; 7 bases agree with TRBD2. The CDR3 runs to 16 residues. CDR1 and CDR2 from the germline V gene are SGHAT and FQNNGV.

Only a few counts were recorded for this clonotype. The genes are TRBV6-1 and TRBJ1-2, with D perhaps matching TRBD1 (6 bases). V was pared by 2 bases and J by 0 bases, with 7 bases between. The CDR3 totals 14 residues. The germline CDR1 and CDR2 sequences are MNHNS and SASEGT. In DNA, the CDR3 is TGTGCCAGCAGTGAACACAGGGCTAACTATGGCTACACCTTC. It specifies CASSEHRANYGYTF.

CDR3 region: CSARDDDGGASDEQYF. The CDR3 nucleotides read TGCAGTGCTAGAGATGACGACGGGGGGGCATCGGATGAGCAGTACTTC. The chain employs TRBV20-1 and TRBJ2-7, with TRBD2 matching over 8 bases. Germline V gene sequence: CDR1 DFQATT, CDR2 SNEGSKA (reference sequence). Unmatched junction bases numbered 14, after V lost 0 bases and J lost 7 bases. CDR3 length equals 16 residues.

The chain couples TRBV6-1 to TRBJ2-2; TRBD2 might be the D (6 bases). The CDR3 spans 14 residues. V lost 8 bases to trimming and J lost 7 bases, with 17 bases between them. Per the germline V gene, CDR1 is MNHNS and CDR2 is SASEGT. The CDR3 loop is CASDRGIPLGELFF. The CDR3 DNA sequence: TGTGCCAGCGACCGCGGGATACCTCTCGGGGAGCTGTTTTTT.

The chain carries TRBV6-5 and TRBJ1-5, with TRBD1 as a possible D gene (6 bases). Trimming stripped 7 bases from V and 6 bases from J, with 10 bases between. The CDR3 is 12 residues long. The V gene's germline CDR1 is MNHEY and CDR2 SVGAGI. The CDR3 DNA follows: TGTGCCAGCACCCTCAGGGGTCAGCCCCAGCATTTT. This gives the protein CASTLRGQPQHF.

CDR3 nucleotides: TGTGCCAGCAGCTCTCAGTCAGCGGGAACCTACGAGCAGTACTTC. This codes for CASSSQSAGTYEQYF. The chain links TRBV27 to TRBJ2-1, with 7 bases lining up with TRBD2. The end of the DNA fits TRBJ2-7 better, so the J call may be wrong. The CDR3 extends over 15 amino acids. Germline V gives CDR1 MNHEY, CDR2 SMNVEV (reference sequence).

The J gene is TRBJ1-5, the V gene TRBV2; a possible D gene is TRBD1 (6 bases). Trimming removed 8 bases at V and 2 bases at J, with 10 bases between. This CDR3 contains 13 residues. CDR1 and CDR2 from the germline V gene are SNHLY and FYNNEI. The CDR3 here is CASHRTGNQPQHF. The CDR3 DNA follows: TGTGCCAGCCACAGGACAGGCAATCAGCCCCAGCATTTT.

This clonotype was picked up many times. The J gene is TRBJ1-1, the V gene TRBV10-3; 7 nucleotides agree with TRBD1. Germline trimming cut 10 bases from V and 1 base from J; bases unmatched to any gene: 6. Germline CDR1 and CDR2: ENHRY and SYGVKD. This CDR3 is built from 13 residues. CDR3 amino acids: CATSDRKNTEAFF. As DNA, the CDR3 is TGTGCCACCTCGGACAGGAAGAACACTGAAGCTTTCTTT.

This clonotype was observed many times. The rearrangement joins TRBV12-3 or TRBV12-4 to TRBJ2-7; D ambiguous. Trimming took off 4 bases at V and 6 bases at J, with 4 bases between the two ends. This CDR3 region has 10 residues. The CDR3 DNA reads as TGTGCCAGCAGTTCTGGCGAGCAGTACTTC. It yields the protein CASSSGEQYF.

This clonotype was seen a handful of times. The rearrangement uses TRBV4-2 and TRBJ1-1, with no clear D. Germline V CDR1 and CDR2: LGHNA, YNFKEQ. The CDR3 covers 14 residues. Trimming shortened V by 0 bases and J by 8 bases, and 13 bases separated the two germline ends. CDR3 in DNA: TGTGCCAGCAGCCAAGAGGCCTTGACTGCCGAAGCTTTCTTT. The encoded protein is CASSQEALTAEAFF.

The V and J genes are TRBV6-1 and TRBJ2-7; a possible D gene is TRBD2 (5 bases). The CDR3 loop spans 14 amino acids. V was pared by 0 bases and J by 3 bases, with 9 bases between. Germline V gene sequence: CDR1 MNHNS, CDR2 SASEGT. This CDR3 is CASSEAGVVYEQYF. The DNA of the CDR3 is TGTGCCAGCAGTGAAGCCGGGGTTGTCTACGAGCAGTACTTC.

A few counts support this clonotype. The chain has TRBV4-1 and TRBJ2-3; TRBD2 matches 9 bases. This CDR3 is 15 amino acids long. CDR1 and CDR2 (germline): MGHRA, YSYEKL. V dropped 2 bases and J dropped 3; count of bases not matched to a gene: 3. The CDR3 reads CASSQLAGETDTQYF. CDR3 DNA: TGCGCCAGCAGCCAATTAGCGGGGGAGACAGATACGCAGTATTTT.

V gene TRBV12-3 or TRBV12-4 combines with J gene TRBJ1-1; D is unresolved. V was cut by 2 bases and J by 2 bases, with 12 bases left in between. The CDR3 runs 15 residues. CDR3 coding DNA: TGTGCCAGCAGTTTAAACACGTTCAGCAACACTGAAGCTTTCTTT. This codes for CASSLNTFSNTEAFF.

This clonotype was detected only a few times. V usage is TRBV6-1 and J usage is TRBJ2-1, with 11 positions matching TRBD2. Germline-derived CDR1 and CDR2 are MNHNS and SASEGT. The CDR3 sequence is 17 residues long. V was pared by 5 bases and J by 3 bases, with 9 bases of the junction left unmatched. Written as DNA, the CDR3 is TGTGCCAGCAGTACCTCCCTAGCGGGAGGTCTCTACAATGAGCAGTTCTTC. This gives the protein CASSTSLAGGLYNEQFF.

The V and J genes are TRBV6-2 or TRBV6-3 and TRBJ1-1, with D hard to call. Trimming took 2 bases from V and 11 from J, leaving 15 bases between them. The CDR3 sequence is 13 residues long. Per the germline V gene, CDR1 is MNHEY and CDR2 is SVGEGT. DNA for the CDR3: TGTGCCAGCAGTTACCGTGACCGGGTCGTCGCTTTCTTT. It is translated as CASSYRDRVVAFF.

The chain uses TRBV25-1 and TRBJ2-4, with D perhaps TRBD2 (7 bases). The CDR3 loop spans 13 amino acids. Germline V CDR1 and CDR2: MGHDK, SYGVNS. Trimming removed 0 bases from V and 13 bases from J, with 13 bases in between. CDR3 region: CASSEYRGGEQYF. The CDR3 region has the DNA TGTGCCAGCAGTGAATACAGGGGAGGGGAGCAGTACTTC. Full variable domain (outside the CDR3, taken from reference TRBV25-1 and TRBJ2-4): EADIYQTPRYLVIGTGKKITLECSQTMGHDKMYWYQQDPGMELHLIHYSYGVNSTEKGDLSSESTVSRIRTEHFPLTLESARPSHTSQYLCASSEYRGGEQYFGAGTRLSVL.

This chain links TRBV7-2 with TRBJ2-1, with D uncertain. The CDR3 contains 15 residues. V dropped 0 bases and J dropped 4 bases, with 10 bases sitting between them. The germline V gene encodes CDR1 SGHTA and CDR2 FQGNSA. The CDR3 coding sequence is TGTGCCAGCAGCTTAGCCCCTGGGCCTTACAATGAGCAGTTCTTC. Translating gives CASSLAPGPYNEQFF.

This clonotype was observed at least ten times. This CDR3 is CASSLGHLREQFF. CDR3 nucleotides: TGTGCCAGCAGTTTGGGTCATCTTCGCGAGCAGTTCTTC. J is TRBJ2-1 and V is TRBV28; D uncertain. The V end was cut by 3 bases, the J end by 10 bases, with 13 bases between. This CDR3 contains 13 residues. Germline V gives CDR1 MDHEN, CDR2 SYDVKM.

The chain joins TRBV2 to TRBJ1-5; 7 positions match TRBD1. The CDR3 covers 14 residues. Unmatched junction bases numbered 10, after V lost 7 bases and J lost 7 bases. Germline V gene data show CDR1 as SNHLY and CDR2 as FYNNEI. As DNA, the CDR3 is TGTGCCAGCATGTGGGAACAGGGGAGGCAGCCCCAGCATTTT. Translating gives CASMWEQGRQPQHF.